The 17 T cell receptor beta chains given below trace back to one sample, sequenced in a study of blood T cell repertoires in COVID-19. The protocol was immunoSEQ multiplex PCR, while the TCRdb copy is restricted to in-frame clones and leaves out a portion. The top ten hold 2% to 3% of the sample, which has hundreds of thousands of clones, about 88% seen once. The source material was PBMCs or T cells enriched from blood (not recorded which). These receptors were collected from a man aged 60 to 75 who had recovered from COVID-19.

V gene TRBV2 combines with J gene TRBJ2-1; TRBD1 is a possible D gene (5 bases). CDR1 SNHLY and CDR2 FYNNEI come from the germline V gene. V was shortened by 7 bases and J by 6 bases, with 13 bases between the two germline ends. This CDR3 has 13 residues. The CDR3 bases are TGTGCCAGCAATCCAGGGATTTCCAATGAGCAGTTCTTC. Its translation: CASNPGISNEQFF. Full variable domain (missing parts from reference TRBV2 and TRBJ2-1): EPEVTQTPSHQVTQMGQEVILRCVPISNHLYFYWYRQILGQKVEFLVSFYNNEISEKSEIFDDQFSVERPDGSNFTLKIRSTKLEDSAMYFCASNPGISNEQFFGPGTRLTVL.

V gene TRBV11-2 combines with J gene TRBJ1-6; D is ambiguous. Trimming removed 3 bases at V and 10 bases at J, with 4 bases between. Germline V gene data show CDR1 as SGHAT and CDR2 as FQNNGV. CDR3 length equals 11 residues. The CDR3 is CASSFLSPLHF. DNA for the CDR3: TGTGCCAGCAGCTTTCTCTCACCCCTCCACTTT.

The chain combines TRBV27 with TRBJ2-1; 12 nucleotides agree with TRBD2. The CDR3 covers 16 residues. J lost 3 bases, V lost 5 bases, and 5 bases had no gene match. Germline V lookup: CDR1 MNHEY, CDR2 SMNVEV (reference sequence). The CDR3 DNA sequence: TGTGCCAGCAGTCCTCTAGCGGGAGGGAACTACAATGAGCAGTTCTTC. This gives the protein CASSPLAGGNYNEQFF.

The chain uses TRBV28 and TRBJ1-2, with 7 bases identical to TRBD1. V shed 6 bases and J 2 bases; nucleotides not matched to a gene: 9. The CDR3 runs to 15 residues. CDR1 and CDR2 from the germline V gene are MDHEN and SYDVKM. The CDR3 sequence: CASRTERGPNYGYTF. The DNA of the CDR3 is TGTGCCAGCAGGACGGAAAGGGGGCCCAACTATGGCTACACCTTC.

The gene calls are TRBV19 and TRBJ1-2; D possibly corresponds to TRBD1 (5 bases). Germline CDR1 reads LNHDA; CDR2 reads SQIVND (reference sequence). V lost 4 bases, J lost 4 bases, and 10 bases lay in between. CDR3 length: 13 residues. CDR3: CASSKTERYGYTF. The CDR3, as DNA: TGTGCCAGTAGTAAGACAGAACGCTATGGCTACACCTTC. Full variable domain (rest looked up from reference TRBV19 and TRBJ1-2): DGGITQSPKYLFRKEGQNVTLSCEQNLNHDAMYWYRQDPGQGLRLIYYSQIVNDFQKGDIAEGYSVSREKKESFPLTVTSAQKNPTAFYLCASSKTERYGYTFGSGTRLTVV.

CDR3 DNA sequence: TGCGCCAGCAGCAAACAGTCCAGGGATGAGACCCAGTACTTC. This codes for CASSKQSRDETQYF. The rearrangement uses TRBV5-1 and TRBJ2-5, with D possibly TRBD1 on 5 matching bases. The CDR3 runs 14 residues. Trimming pared 4 bases from V and 5 bases from J, leaving 15 bases between. Germline V gene lookup returns CDR1 SGHRS and CDR2 YFSETQ.

The CDR3 loop reads CASSQEDRVAGELFF. DNA for the CDR3: TGTGCCAGCAGCCAAGAGGACAGGGTCGCCGGGGAGCTGTTTTTT. The V call is TRBV4-2, the J call TRBJ2-2, with TRBD1 identical over 8 bases. The CDR3 is made up of 15 amino acids. Germline V lookup: CDR1 LGHNA, CDR2 YNFKEQ. V shed 0 bases, J shed 6 bases, and the junction held 3 bases outside the gene matches.

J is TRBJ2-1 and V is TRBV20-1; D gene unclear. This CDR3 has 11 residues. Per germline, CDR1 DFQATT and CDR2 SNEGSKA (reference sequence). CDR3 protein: CGTRLYNEQFF. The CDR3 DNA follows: TGCGGAACCAGACTCTACAATGAGCAGTTCTTC.

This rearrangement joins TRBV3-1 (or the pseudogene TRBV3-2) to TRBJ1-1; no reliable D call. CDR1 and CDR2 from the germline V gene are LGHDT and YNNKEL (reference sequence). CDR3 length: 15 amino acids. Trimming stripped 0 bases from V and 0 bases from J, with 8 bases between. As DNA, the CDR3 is TGTGCCAGCAGCCAAGATCAGGACTTGAACACTGAAGCTTTCTTT. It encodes CASSQDQDLNTEAFF.

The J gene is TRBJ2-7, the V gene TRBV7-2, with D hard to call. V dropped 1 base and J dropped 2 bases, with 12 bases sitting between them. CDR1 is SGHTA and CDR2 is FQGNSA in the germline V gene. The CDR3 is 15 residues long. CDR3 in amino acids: CASSLGPSLTYEQYF. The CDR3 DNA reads TGTGCCAGCAGCTTAGGTCCTAGTCTCACCTACGAGCAGTACTTC.

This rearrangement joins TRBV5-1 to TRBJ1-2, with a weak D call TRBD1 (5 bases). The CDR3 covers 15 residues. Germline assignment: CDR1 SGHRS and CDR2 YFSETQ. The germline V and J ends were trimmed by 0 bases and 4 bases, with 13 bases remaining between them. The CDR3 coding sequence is TGCGCCAGCAGCTTGGCCGTAGACAGAGTCTATGGCTACACCTTC. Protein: CASSLAVDRVYGYTF.

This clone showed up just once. CDR3 amino acids: CASSLSFPSSGETQYF. The DNA for the CDR3 is TGTGCCAGCAGTTTAAGTTTCCCCTCTAGCGGCGAGACCCAGTACTTC. The chain uses TRBV27 and TRBJ2-5; TRBD2 aligns across 7 bases. The CDR3 is 16 residues long. Losses at the gene ends were 2 bases for V and 5 bases for J; bases not matched to a gene: 11. Germline CDR1 MNHEY, CDR2 SMNVEV (reference sequence).

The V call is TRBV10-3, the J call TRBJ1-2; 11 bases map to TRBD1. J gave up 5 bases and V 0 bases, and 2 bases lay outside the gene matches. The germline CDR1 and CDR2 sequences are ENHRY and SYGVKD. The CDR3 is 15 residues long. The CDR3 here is CAISESWDRGYGYTF. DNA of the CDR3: TGTGCCATCAGTGAGTCCTGGGACAGGGGGTATGGCTACACCTTC.

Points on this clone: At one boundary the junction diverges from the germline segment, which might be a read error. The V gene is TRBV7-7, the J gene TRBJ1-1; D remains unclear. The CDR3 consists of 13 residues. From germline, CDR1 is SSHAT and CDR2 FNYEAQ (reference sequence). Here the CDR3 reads CASRRAEGTEAFF. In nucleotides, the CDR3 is TGTGCTAGCAGGAGGGCAGAGGGCACTGAAGCTTTCTTT.

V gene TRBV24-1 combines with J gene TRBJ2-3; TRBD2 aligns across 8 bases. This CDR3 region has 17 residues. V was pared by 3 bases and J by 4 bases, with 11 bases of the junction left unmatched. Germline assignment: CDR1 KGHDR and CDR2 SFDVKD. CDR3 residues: CATSDPGLAFGADTQYF. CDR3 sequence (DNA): TGTGCCACCAGTGATCCTGGACTAGCTTTCGGGGCAGATACGCAGTATTTT.

The CDR3 DNA follows: TGTGCCATCAGTGACGGGCTAGCGCCAGATACGCAGTATTTT. This sequence encodes CAISDGLAPDTQYF. The chain has TRBV10-3 and TRBJ2-3; D is possibly TRBD2 (6 bases). Trimming took 3 bases from V and 4 from J, leaving 11 bases between them. In germline, CDR1 is ENHRY, CDR2 SYGVKD. The CDR3 has 14 amino acids.

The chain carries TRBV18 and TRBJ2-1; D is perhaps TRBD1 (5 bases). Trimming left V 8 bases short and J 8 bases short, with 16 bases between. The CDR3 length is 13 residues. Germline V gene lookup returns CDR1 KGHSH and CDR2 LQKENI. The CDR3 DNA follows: TGTGCCAGCAAACCCTCCACAGGACATGAGCAGTTCTTC. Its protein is CASKPSTGHEQFF.